Listed below are T cell receptor beta chains from one sample, sequenced in a study of T cell responses to AZD1222 COVID-19 vaccine. This table comes from immunoSEQ multiplex PCR, and its TCRdb copy is limited to in-frame clones, with some not included. The sample contains approximately 110,000 clones, around 94% of which appear only once. This specimen consisted of peripheral blood, obtained on day 0 of AZD1222 vaccination. These receptors came from an adult in good health. The CDR3 runs from the conserved cysteine through the conserved F or W. Each record gives: V gene, CDR3 protein.

TRBV29-1 CSVNGDGYTF
TRBV6-6 CASTRGTRNTF
TRBV5-6 CASSLARMGRSSWGYTF
TRBV30 CAWSVMGWSLGEQYF
TRBV30 CAWSVSKGGDTEAFF
TRBV11-1 CASSPGGGGTGELFF
TRBV30 CAWTDWASGSYNEQFF
TRBV6-5 CASRRGQGASEAFF
TRBV5-1 CASSLGLGPTQETQYF
TRBV19 CASGTGGNGETQYF
TRBV10-3 CAISEQGAYSYTF
TRBV4-1 CASSQGADLGNYGYTF
TRBV5-1 CASSHPSGYTYEQYF
TRBV6-4 CASSPPGSDTQYF
TRBV4-1 CASSQVGSNQPQHF
TRBV29-1 CSGEQGTDTQYF
TRBV28 CASSGPKGGLGTSGRLSYNEQFF
TRBV30 CAWQPGTGTEKLFF
TRBV13 CASSLYGENTEAFF
TRBV29-1 CSGGQGASTDTQYF
TRBV2 CASIPAGPRGNTEAFF
TRBV6-1 CASSEGTGPDTQYF